The source of this T cell receptor (beta chain) is a study of human T cells and chemical hapten exposure. Only a few counts were recorded for this clonotype. The library tagged individual cDNA molecules with unique molecular identifiers. In the source study's methods: The median was about 100,000 TCRs per sample, ranging 23,224 to 690,600. MiXCR, run by TCRdb on the RACE reads, gives a single entry per CDR3 protein. V and J calls and clone size were set by TCRdb, not the authors. The table has 80,000 to 100,000 distinct CDR3 sequences, approximately 8% seen once; the top ten hold roughly 1.4%. This CDR3 contains 13 residues. V lost 3 bases and J 1 base, leaving 3 bases between the germline ends. Per germline, CDR1 SNHLY and CDR2 FYNNEI. This sample's time point: patch test 1, 2 weeks after DPC sensitization. The treatment is: therapeutic diphenylcyclopropenone sensitization with weekly scalp DPC.

The material sequenced was whole blood, taken in connection with sensitization to the hapten diphenylcyclopropenone (DPC). The sequence came from a woman aged 25-40 years with alopecia areata. Some clones in this sample may be carry-over from other donors' samples. This chain joins TRBV2 and TRBJ2-2; no clear D. CDR3 sequence (DNA): TGTGCCAGCAGTGATGGGAACACCGGGGAGCTGTTTTTT. Protein: CASSDGNTGELFF.